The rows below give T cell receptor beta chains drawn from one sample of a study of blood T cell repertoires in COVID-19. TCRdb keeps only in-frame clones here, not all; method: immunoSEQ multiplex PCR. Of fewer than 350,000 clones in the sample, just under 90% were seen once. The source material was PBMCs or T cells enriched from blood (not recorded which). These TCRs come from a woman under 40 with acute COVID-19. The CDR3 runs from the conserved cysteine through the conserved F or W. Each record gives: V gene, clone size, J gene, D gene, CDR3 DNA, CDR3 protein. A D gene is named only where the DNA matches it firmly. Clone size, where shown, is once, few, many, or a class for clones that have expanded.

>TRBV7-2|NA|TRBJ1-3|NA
TGTGCCAGCAGCCGCAGGGAGGGTACCATATATTTT
CASSRREGTIYF
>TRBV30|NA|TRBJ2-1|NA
TGTGCCTGGAGCGCCGGGACAAACTACAATGAGCAGTTCTTC
CAWSAGTNYNEQFF
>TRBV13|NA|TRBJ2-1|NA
TGTGCCAGCAGTCACCGGGACAATGAGCAGTTCTTC
CASSHRDNEQFF
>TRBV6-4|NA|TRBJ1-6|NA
TGTGCCAGCAGCGCTAGGTTTTCGGGGGAAGATTCACCCCTCCACTTT
CASSARFSGEDSPLHF
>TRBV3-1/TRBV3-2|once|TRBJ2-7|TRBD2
TGTGCCAGCAGCCTGTTCGCCGGGACTAGTCTCGTCTACGAGCAGTACTTC
CASSLFAGTSLVYEQYF
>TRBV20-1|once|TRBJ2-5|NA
TGCAGTGCTAGTTTAACTTCAGGGGTTGAGACCCAGTACTTC
CSASLTSGVETQYF
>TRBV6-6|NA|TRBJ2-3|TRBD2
TGTGCCAGCAGTCTCACCGCGGGACTAGCGGCAATACCTAGCACAGATACGCAGTATTTT
CASSLTAGLAAIPSTDTQYF
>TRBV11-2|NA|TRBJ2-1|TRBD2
TGTGCCAGCAGCTTAAAAACTAGCGGGAGCATCTCTTACAATGAGCAGTTCTTC
CASSLKTSGSISYNEQFF
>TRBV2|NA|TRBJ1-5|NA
TGTGCCAGCAGTGATCTACCCGGGCCCCAGCATTTT
CASSDLPGPQHF
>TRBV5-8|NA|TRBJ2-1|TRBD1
TGTGCCAGCAGCCCCGACAGGGGTTATTTCAATGAGCAGTTCTTC
CASSPDRGYFNEQFF
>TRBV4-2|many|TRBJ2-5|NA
TGTGCCAGCAGCCAAGATCGCGGGACCCAAGAGACCCAGTACTTC
CASSQDRGTQETQYF
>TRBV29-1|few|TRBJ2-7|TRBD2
TGCAGCGCTGAAGCCGGGACTAGCGGGAGGTACGAGCAGTACTTC
CSAEAGTSGRYEQYF
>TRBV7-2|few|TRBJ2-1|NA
TGTGCCAGCAGCCAAAGCGGAGGGACGGGCATGGGGCAGTTCTTC
CASSQSGGTGMGQFF
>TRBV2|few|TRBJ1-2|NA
TGTGCCAGCACCGAAGGTGCAGGGTGGGACTATGGCTACACCTTC
CASTEGAGWDYGYTF
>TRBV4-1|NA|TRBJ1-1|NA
TGCGCCAGCAGCCAAGGACAGACTGAAGCTTTCTTT
CASSQGQTEAFF
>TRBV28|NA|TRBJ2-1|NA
TGTGCCAGCAGTCCAACGGCGGGACAGAGGCACCCAAACAATGAGCAGTTCTTC
CASSPTAGQRHPNNEQFF
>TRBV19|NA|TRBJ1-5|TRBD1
TGTGGATCGCGAGGGGGCGAACGCAATCAGCCCCAGCATTTT
CGSRGGERNQPQHF
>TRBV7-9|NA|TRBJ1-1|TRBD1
TGTGCCAGCAGTCGAAGCCTTCAGGGGGCTGGCACTGAAGCTTTCTTT
CASSRSLQGAGTEAFF
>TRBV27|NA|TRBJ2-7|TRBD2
TGTGCCAGCAGTTACCCGGGGGGCGAGCAGTACTTC
CASSYPGGEQYF
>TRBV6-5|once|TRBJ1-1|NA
TGTGCCAGCAGTTACTCCCAGGAAAAGGACACTGAAGCTTTCTTT
CASSYSQEKDTEAFF
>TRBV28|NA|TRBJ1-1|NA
TGTGCCAGCAGTACTGCAGGGGTAGGGGAGTTGAACACTGAAGCTTTCTTT
CASSTAGVGELNTEAFF
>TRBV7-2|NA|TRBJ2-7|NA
TGTGCCAGCAGGCGGGACGGGCTCCTCGGAGAGCAGTACTTC
CASRRDGLLGEQYF
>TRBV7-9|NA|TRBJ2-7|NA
TGTGCCAGCAGCTCCACGGGATTAAGGCGGGCCTACGAGCAGTACTTC
CASSSTGLRRAYEQYF
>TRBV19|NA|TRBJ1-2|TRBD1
TGTGCCAGTATGCGAACAGGGACAGGGGCCTATGGCTACACCTTC
CASMRTGTGAYGYTF
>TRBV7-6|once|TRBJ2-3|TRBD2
TGTGCCACAGCCCAGGTAGCGGGAGGTAGCACAGATACGCAGTATTTT
CATAQVAGGSTDTQYF
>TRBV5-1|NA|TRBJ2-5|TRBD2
TGCGCCAGCAGCACGCTAGCGGACCGCCAAGAGACCCAGTACTTC
CASSTLADRQETQYF
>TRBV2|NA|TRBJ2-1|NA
TGTGCCAGCAGTGAAAGTTCCCGAGACAATGAGCAGTTCTTC
CASSESSRDNEQFF
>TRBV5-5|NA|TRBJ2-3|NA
TGTGCCAGCAGCTTGGAGAAGACAACATACACAGATACGCAGTATTTT
CASSLEKTTYTDTQYF
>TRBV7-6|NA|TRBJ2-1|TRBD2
TGTGCCAGCAGCCAGAACCCTAGCGGGACAGCCAATGAGCAGTTCTTC
CASSQNPSGTANEQFF
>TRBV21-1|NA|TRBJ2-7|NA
TGTGCCAGCAACAATAGGACTAGGGGCTACGAGCAGTACTTC
CASNNRTRGYEQYF
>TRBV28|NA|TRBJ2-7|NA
TGTGCCAGCGGTGATAGTGCTACCTACGAGCAGTACTTC
CASGDSATYEQYF
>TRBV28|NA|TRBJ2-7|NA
TGTGCCAGCAGCCGTTCCTTCTACGAGCAGTACTTC
CASSRSFYEQYF
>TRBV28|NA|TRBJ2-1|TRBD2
TGTGCCAGCAGTTTAGAGGTAGGGACTAGCTATTCAGGGGAGCAGTTCTTC
CASSLEVGTSYSGEQFF
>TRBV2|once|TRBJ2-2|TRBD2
TGTGCCAGCAGTGGAAGCGGGAGGACCACCGGGGAGCTGTTTTTT
CASSGSGRTTGELFF
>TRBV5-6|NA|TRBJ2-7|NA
TGTGCCAGCAGCTCAGACTCGGAAGGCTACGAGCAGTACTTC
CASSSDSEGYEQYF
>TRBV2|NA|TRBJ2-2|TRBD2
TGTGCCAGCAGTGAACTAGCGGGAGACGTCACCGGGGAGCTGTTTTTT
CASSELAGDVTGELFF
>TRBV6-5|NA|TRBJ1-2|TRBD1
TGTGCCAGCAGTTACCTCCGGGACAGCTATGGCTACACCTTC
CASSYLRDSYGYTF
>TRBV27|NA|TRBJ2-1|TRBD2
TGTGCCAGCAGTTTTGAGACTAGCGGGTCGGGTGAGCAGTTCTTC
CASSFETSGSGEQFF
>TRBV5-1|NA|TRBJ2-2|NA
TGCGCCAGCAGCTTGGTTCCAGGGGAGACCGGGGAGCTGTTTTTT
CASSLVPGETGELFF
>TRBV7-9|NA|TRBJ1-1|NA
TGTGCCAGCAGCTTAGTGGGGGGAAAGGGCACTGAAGCTTTCTTT
CASSLVGGKGTEAFF
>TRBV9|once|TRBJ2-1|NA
TGTGCCAGCAGCGTTCACAGACAGTCTCAGGGCAATGAGCAGTTCTTC
CASSVHRQSQGNEQFF